This entry lists 21 T cell receptor beta chains sequenced from one sample in a study of read filtering for tumor transcriptome and immune sequencing. Molecular barcoded adaptors covering alpha/delta and beta/gamma chains were used on about 0.4 ug RNA. Each CDR3 protein gets one entry after TCRdb re-called the reads with MiXCR. Among 50,000 or so distinct CDR3 sequences listed, more than 10% were seen once. Sequenced input: a population of CD138-negative cells sorted from bone marrow. The source is a donor aged 40 or over with multiple myeloma.

This clonotype appeared many times. The chain joins TRBV2 to TRBJ2-3; 12 nucleotides line up with TRBD2. The CDR3 length is 16 residues. The ends lost 6 bases at V and 2 bases at J; junction bases unmatched: 6. The germline V gene has CDR1 SNHLY and CDR2 FYNNEI. This CDR3 reads CASRRLAGELTDTQYF. The CDR3 DNA reads as TGTGCCAGCAGAAGACTAGCGGGGGAGCTCACAGATACGCAGTATTTT.

Worth noting for this clonotype: This may be a read error: a much more frequent sequence differs by one nucleotide. V gene TRBV14 combines with J gene TRBJ1-4, with 7 bases aligning to TRBD1. The germline V gene has CDR1 SGHDN and CDR2 FVKESK. CDR3 length: 17 residues. CDR3 nucleotides: TGTGCCGGCAGCCAAGAGCGGGACAGCAACCTTAATGAAAAACTGTTTTTT. This gives the protein CAGSQERDSNLNEKLFF.

At least ten counts were recorded for this clonotype. V gene TRBV7-3 combines with J gene TRBJ2-3, with TRBD1 matching 10 bases. The germline V gene encodes CDR1 SGHTA and CDR2 FQGTGA. V trimming: 5 bases; J trimming: 3 bases; junction bases outside the gene matches: 5. The CDR3 is 15 residues long. CDR3 sequence: CASSKTGGVTDTQYF. The CDR3 nucleotides are TGTGCCAGCAGCAAGACAGGGGGCGTGACAGATACGCAGTATTTT.

As for this clonotype: A clone one base away is much larger, so this may be a read error. This chain uses TRBV7-9 with TRBJ1-5, with a possible D match to TRBD1 (5 bases). Trimming took off 5 bases at V and 3 bases at J, with 14 bases between the two ends. Germline-derived CDR1 and CDR2 are SEHNR and FQNEAQ (reference sequence). This CDR3 is built from 15 residues. For the CDR3, the DNA is TGTGCCAGCAGCCCCGGTGACAGTGACAATCAGCCCCAGCATTTT. Its translation is CASSPGDSDNQPQHF.

Sample share makes this clonotype medium-sized. The chain combines TRBV11-3 with TRBJ2-1; D gene ambiguous. CDR3 length: 14 residues. Germline CDR1 and CDR2: SGHNT and YENEEA. Between the trimmed V and J ends, which lost 0 bases and 4 bases, there was a span of 7 bases. This chain's CDR3 is CASSLEGPYNEQFF. The CDR3 coding sequence is TGTGCCAGCAGCTTAGAAGGACCTTACAATGAGCAGTTCTTC.

The sample holds many counts of this clonotype. The chain links TRBV4-2 to TRBJ2-7; D gene unclear. Germline CDR1 reads LGHNA; CDR2 reads YNFKEQ. The CDR3 sequence is 14 residues long. Trimming removed 0 bases at V and 3 bases at J, with 9 bases between. The CDR3 DNA reads TGTGCCAGCAGCCAAGATAGGGTGAGCTACGAGCAGTACTTC. Amino acid sequence: CASSQDRVSYEQYF.

This clonotype was observed at least ten times. The chain has TRBV28 and TRBJ2-6, with D perhaps TRBD2 (6 bases). The germline gives CDR1 MDHEN, CDR2 SYDVKM. The CDR3 spans 15 residues. The V gene lost 6 bases and the J gene lost 1 base, with 10 bases spanning the gap. The chain's CDR3 is CASSRRGSGANVLTF. The CDR3, as DNA: TGTGCCAGCAGCCGGAGGGGATCTGGGGCCAACGTCCTGACTTTC.

This clonotype was counted ten times or more. The V call is TRBV19, the J call TRBJ1-5; tentative D call: TRBD1 (5 bases). Trimming stripped 4 bases from V and 4 bases from J, with 11 bases between. The CDR3 totals 14 residues. Germline CDR1 reads LNHDA; CDR2 reads SQIVND (reference sequence). The CDR3 region is CASSNQGMNQPQHF. The CDR3 DNA is TGTGCCAGTAGTAACCAGGGAATGAATCAGCCCCAGCATTTT.

This clonotype was counted ten times or more. The V and J genes are TRBV7-9 and TRBJ2-3; D remains ambiguous. This CDR3 has 13 residues. The germline V gene has CDR1 SEHNR and CDR2 FQNEAQ (reference sequence). Trimming took 3 bases from V and 5 from J, leaving 9 bases between them. The CDR3 bases are TGTGCCAGCAGCTTTCGTCCAGAAGATACGCAGTATTTT. Protein: CASSFRPEDTQYF.

This clonotype has at least ten counts. The gene calls are TRBV9 and TRBJ2-7, with D tentatively TRBD1 (5 bases). The CDR3 has 14 residues. Germline V gives CDR1 SGDLS, CDR2 YYNGEE. V gave up 0 bases and J gave up 0 bases, with 7 bases separating them. The CDR3 is CASSVGQSSYEQYF. The CDR3 DNA reads TGTGCCAGCAGCGTAGGACAGAGCTCCTACGAGCAGTACTTC.

At least ten counts were recorded for this clonotype. The J gene is TRBJ2-1, the V gene TRBV19; unclear D gene. Germline CDR1 and CDR2: LNHDA and SQIVND (reference sequence). The CDR3 runs 16 residues. V lost 1 base to trimming and J lost 3 bases, with 13 bases between them. The CDR3 sequence: CASSIVSKKLYNEQFF. CDR3 nucleotides: TGTGCCAGTAGTATAGTCTCCAAGAAACTCTACAATGAGCAGTTCTTC.

This clonotype was seen at least ten times. CDR3 in DNA: TGTGCCAGCAGTGAGGCAGGGTCGGCCGAGCAGTACTTC. Translation gives CASSEAGSAEQYF. This chain connects TRBV25-1 to TRBJ2-7; D may be TRBD1 (5 bases). CDR1 and CDR2 from the germline V gene are MGHDK and SYGVNS. V lost 3 bases and J 6 bases, leaving 12 bases between the germline ends. The CDR3 covers 13 residues.

This clonotype was seen at least ten times. The J gene is TRBJ2-3, the V gene TRBV25-1; TRBD1 aligns across 9 bases. This CDR3 is built from 15 residues. The V segment lost 4 bases and the J segment 5 bases; nucleotides outside the gene matches: 7. Germline CDR1 and CDR2: MGHDK and SYGVNS. CDR3 coding DNA: TGTGCCAGCAGTGGAGGGGGACAGGGTGAAGATACGCAGTATTTT. Protein: CASSGGGQGEDTQYF.

There are many counts of this clonotype. The chain recombines TRBV28 with TRBJ1-5, with TRBD1 matching over 9 bases. V dropped 6 bases and J dropped 7; count of bases not matched to a gene: 7. The CDR3 has 14 residues. From germline, CDR1 is MDHEN and CDR2 SYDVKM. Here the CDR3 reads CASSKQGARQPQHF. DNA for the CDR3: TGTGCCAGCAGCAAACAGGGGGCAAGACAGCCCCAGCATTTT.

At least ten counts were recorded for this clonotype. V and J are TRBV5-6 and TRBJ1-1, with 11 bases aligning to TRBD1. The CDR3 spans 15 residues. After removal of 1 base from V and 7 bases from J, the junction contained 6 bases not matched to a gene. Germline-derived CDR1 and CDR2 are SGHDT and YYEEEE. CDR3 DNA: TGTGCCAGCAGCTTGCCGGACAGGGGGCTTGTTGAAGCTTTCTTT. It is translated as CASSLPDRGLVEAFF. Filled out from reference TRBV5-6 and TRBJ1-1, the complete variable domain reads DAGVTQSPTHLIKTRGQQVTLRCSPKSGHDTVSWYQQALGQGPQFIFQYYEEEERQRGNFPDRFSGHQFPNYSSELNVNALLLGDSALYLCASSLPDRGLVEAFFGQGTRLTVV.

This clonotype appeared many times. This chain joins TRBV4-1 and TRBJ1-5, with a possible D match to TRBD1 (6 bases). From germline, CDR1 is MGHRA and CDR2 YSYEKL. Trimming cost V 4 bases and J 0 bases, with 10 bases left between them. This CDR3 contains 15 residues. In DNA, the CDR3 is TGCGCCAGCAGCCCCAGACAGGTTAGCAATCAGCCCCAGCATTTT. Protein product: CASSPRQVSNQPQHF.

This clonotype was counted at least ten times. CDR3 sequence: CASTPGTSLYEQYF. The CDR3 DNA sequence: TGTGCCAGCACCCCCGGGACTTCCCTCTACGAGCAGTACTTC. This chain links TRBV28 with TRBJ2-7, with D maybe TRBD2 (6 bases). CDR1 and CDR2 from the germline V gene are MDHEN and SYDVKM. V lost 7 bases and J lost 3, with 16 bases in between. The CDR3 contains 14 residues.

This clonotype has a count of ten or more. The chain links TRBV19 to TRBJ2-2; D uncertain. The CDR3 consists of 10 residues. V lost 8 bases, J lost 7 bases, and 5 bases lay in between. From germline, CDR1 is LNHDA and CDR2 SQIVND (reference sequence). CDR3: CASRSGELFF. CDR3 DNA: TGTGCCAGTCGAAGCGGGGAGCTGTTTTTT.

Ten or more counts support this clonotype. The chain links TRBV5-1 to TRBJ2-5; D unresolved. The V end was cut by 3 bases, the J end by 5 bases, with 17 bases between. CDR3 size: 15 residues. Germline V lookup: CDR1 SGHRS, CDR2 YFSETQ. The CDR3 protein is CASSSGTPSRETQYF. The CDR3, as DNA: TGCGCCAGCAGCTCCGGCACACCCAGTAGGGAGACCCAGTACTTC.

The J gene is TRBJ2-7, the V gene TRBV7-8, with D unresolved. Germline CDR1 is SGHVS and CDR2 is FQNEAQ. This CDR3 spans 13 amino acids. The V and J ends lost 4 bases and 6 bases respectively, with 13 bases between them. CDR3 region: CASSSTRQGEQYF. The DNA for the CDR3 is TGTGCCAGCAGCTCCACCCGCCAAGGCGAGCAGTACTTC.

In this sample, this clonotype turned up many times. This sequence joins TRBV11-2 and TRBJ2-1; 8 bases are shared with TRBD1. V was clipped by 6 bases and J by 7 bases; unmatched bases: 14. Germline V lookup: CDR1 SGHAT, CDR2 FQNNGV. The CDR3 is 16 residues long. CDR3 nucleotides: TGTGCCAGCAGTTCCTGGACAGGGAATAGCCTAAATGAGCAGTTCTTC. Encoded protein: CASSSWTGNSLNEQFF.